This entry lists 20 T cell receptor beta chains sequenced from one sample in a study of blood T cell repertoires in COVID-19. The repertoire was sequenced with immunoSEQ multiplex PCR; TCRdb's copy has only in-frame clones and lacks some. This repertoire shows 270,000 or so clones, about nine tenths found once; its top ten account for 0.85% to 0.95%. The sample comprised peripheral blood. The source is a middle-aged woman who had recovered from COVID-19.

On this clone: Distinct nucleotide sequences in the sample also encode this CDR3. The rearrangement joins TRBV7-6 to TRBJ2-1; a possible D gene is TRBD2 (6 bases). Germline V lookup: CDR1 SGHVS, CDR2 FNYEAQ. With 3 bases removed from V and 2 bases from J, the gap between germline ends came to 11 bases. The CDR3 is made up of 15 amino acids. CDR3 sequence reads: CASSLDGGPYNEQFF. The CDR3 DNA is TGTGCCAGCAGCTTGGACGGAGGGCCCTACAATGAGCAGTTCTTC.

CDR3 amino acids: CASSLVPSGRRPTGELFF. As DNA, the CDR3 is TGTGCCAGCAGCTTAGTTCCTAGCGGCCGGAGGCCCACCGGGGAGCTGTTTTTT. The chain employs TRBV7-8 and TRBJ2-2, with 7 bases fitting TRBD2. J lost 4 bases, V lost 1 base, and 12 bases had no gene match. CDR3 length: 18 amino acids. The germline CDR1 and CDR2 sequences are SGHVS and FQNEAQ. The complete variable domain, with remaining parts taken from reference TRBV7-8 and TRBJ2-2, reads GAGVSQSPRYKVAKRGQDVALRCDPISGHVSLFWYQQALGQGPEFLTYFQNEAQLDKSGLPSDRFFAERPEGSVSTLKIQRTQQEDSAVYLCASSLVPSGRRPTGELFFGEGSRLTVL.

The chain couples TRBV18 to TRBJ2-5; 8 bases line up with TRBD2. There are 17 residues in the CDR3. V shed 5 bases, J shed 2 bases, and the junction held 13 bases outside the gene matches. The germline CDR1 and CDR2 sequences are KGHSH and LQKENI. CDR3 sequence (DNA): TGTGCCAGCTCAAGTCGCCGACTAGCGAAAAGACAAGAGACCCAGTACTTC. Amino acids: CASSSRRLAKRQETQYF.

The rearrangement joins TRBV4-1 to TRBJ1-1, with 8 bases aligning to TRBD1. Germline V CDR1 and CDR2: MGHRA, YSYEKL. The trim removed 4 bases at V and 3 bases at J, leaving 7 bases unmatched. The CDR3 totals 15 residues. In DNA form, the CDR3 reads TGCGCCAGCAGCCCTCGGACAGGGAGAGACACTGAAGCTTTCTTT. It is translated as CASSPRTGRDTEAFF.

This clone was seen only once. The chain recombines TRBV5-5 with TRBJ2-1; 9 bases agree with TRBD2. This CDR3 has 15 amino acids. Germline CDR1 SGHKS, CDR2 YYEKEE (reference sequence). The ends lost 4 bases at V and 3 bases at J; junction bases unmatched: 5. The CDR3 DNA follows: TGTGCCAGCAGCACGGGACTAGCCCACTACAATGAGCAGTTCTTC. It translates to CASSTGLAHYNEQFF.

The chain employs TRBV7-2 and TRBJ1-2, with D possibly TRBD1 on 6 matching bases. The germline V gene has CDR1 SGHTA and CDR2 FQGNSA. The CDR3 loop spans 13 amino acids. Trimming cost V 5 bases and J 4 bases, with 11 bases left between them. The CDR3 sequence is CASSSGGRYGYTF. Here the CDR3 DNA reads TGTGCCAGCAGCAGCGGGGGGCGCTATGGCTACACCTTC.

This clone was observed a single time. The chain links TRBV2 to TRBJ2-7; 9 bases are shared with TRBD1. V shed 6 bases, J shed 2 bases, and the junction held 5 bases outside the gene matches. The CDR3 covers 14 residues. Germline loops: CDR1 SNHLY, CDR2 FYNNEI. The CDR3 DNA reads TGTGCCAGCAGACGGACAGGGGTTACCTACGAGCAGTACTTC. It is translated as CASRRTGVTYEQYF.

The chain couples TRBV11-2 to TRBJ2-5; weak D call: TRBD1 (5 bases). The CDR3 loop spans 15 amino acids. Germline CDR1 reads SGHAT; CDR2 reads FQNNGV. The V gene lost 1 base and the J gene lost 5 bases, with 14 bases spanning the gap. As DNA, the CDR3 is TGTGCCAGCAGCTTAGGAGCAGGGCCGACTGAGACCCAGTACTTC. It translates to CASSLGAGPTETQYF.

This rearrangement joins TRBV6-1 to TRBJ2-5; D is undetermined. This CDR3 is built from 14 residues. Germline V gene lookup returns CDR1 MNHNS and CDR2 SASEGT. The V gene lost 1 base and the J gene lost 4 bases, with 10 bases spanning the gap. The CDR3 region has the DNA TGTGCCAGCAGTGAAGTCTCAGATGGAGAGACCCAGTACTTC. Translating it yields CASSEVSDGETQYF.

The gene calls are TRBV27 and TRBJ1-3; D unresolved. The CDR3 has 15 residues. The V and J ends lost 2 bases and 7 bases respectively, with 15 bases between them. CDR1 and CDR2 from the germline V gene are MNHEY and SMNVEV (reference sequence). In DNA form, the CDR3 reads TGTGCCAGCAGTTTAGAGGGTGGTAGTCGGAACACCATATATTTT. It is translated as CASSLEGGSRNTIYF.

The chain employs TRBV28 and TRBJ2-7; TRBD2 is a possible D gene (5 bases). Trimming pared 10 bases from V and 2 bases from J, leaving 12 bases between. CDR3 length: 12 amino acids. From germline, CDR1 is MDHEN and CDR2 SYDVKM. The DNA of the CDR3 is TGTGCCACCGGACTGCACCCCTACGAGCAGTACTTC. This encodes CATGLHPYEQYF.

CDR3 sequence (DNA): TGCAGTGCTAGTTTGGGAGCGGGCCACGAGCAGTACTTC. Translation: CSASLGAGHEQYF. This rearrangement joins TRBV20-1 to TRBJ2-7; D may be TRBD2 (6 bases). Germline values: CDR1 DFQATT, CDR2 SNEGSKA (reference sequence). The CDR3 is 13 residues long. Trimming left V 3 bases short and J 5 bases short, with 14 bases between.

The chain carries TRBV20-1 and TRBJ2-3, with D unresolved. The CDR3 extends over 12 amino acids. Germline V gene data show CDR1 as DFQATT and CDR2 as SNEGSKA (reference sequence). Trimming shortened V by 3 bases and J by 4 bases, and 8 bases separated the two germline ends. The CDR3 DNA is TGCAGTGCTAGTAATTCGGCAGATACGCAGTATTTT. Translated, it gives CSASNSADTQYF.

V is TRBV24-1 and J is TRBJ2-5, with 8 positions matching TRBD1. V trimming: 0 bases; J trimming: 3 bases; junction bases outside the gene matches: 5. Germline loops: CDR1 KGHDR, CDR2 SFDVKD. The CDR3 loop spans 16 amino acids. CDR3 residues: CATSDLSGTGKETQYF. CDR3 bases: TGTGCCACCAGTGATTTGTCCGGGACAGGAAAAGAGACCCAGTACTTC.

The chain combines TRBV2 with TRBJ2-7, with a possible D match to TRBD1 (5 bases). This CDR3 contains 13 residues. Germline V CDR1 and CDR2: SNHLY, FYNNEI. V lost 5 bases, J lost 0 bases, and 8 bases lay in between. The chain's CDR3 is CASSQQGSYEQYF. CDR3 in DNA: TGTGCCAGCAGTCAGCAGGGCTCCTACGAGCAGTACTTC.

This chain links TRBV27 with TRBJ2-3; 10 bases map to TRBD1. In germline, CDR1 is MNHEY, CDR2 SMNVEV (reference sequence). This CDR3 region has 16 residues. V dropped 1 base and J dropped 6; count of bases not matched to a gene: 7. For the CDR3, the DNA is TGTGCCAGCAGTTTATATGGGGGGACAGGGGCCGATACGCAGTATTTT. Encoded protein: CASSLYGGTGADTQYF.

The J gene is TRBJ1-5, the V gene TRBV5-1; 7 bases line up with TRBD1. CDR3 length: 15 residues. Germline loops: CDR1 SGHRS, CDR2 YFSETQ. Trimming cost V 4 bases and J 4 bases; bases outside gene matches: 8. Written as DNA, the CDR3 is TGCGCCAGCAGCCGTGGGGACAGCCAAAATCAGCCCCAGCATTTT. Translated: CASSRGDSQNQPQHF.

CDR3 sequence (DNA): TGCGCCAGCAGCCCAGGACTAGCGGGATACGAGCAGTACTTC. Translated, it gives CASSPGLAGYEQYF. The chain recombines TRBV5-1 with TRBJ2-7; 12 nucleotides match TRBD2. This CDR3 has 14 amino acids. Germline CDR1 SGHRS, CDR2 YFSETQ. The V gene end was trimmed by 4 bases and the J gene end by 4 bases; junction bases not matched to a gene: 3.

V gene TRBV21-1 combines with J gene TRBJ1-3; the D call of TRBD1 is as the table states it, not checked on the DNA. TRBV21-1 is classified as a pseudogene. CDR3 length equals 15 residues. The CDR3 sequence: CASTPGQCSGNTIYF. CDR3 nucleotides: TGTGCCAGCACACCGGGACAGTGCTCTGGAAACACCATATATTTT.

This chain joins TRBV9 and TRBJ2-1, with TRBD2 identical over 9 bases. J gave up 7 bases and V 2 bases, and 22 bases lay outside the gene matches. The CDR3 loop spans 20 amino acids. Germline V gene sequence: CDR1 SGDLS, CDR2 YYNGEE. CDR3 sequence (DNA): TGTGCCAGCAGCGTTTGGGGCGGGGGCGCGGCGGCGGGAGGGGATAATGAGCAGTTCTTC. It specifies CASSVWGGGAAAGGDNEQFF.